This T cell receptor (beta chain) was sequenced for a study of T cells in Graves' hyperthyroidism and ophthalmopathy. General study findings and limits: A model of 13 V-J features distinguished ophthalmopathy from stable hyperthyroidism.

Ten or more counts support this clonotype. What it binds is unknown. Researchers took RNA transcripts and amplified the TCR beta CDR3 regions from them. HTBI primers drove first-round RT-PCR of the TCR CDR3. TCRdb fed the multiplex PCR reads into MiXCR, producing one record per CDR3 protein. The sample lists roughly 380,000 distinct CDR3 sequences, 19% occurring once. Stability of Graves' hyperthyroidism was defined as absent ophthalmopathy progression within 18 months. Disease duration under 2 months; hyperthyroidism patients were aged 18 to 65. Reasons for excluding patients were uncontrolled infection, other autoimmune disease, pregnancy or lactation. V lost 3 bases and J lost 8, with 22 bases in between. Looked up from germline, CDR1 is SQVTM and CDR2 is ANQGSEA. The CDR3 loop spans 15 amino acids.

The chain links TRBV29-1 to TRBJ1-2, with a possible D match to TRBD1 (6 bases). Material: blood. This receptor was obtained from a woman aged 18-29 years with Graves' hyperthyroidism. The CDR3 reads CSVDSPGEDYRGYTF. CDR3 bases: TGCAGCGTTGATTCTCCAGGGGAGGACTATAGGGGCTACACCTTC.